The source of this T cell receptor beta chain is a study of T cell responses to AZD1222 COVID-19 vaccine. Clones were sequenced by immunoSEQ multiplex PCR, and TCRdb holds only the in-frame ones, with some missing. The repertoire holds some 99,000 clones, with over 75% as singletons. The CDR3 totals 17 residues. Unmatched junction bases numbered 9, after V lost 0 bases and J lost 5 bases. The germline V gene encodes CDR1 LGHNA and CDR2 YSLEER. General study findings and limits: There were mostly white British donors and more females than males, and clonal diversity was possibly underestimated. Recipients of AZD1222 seropositive at baseline numbered only five or six. Unmutated regions of variants are reportedly targeted by nearly half of spike-specific TCRs. Repertoire sampling was restricted to post-peak T cell response timepoints.

To note about this clone: The antigen is not known.

J is TRBJ2-5 and V is TRBV4-3, with 10 bases identical to TRBD2. The specimen comprised peripheral blood, sampled on day 0 of MenACWY control vaccination. This TCR was sampled from an adult in good health. The DNA for the CDR3 is TGCGCCAGCAGCCAAGATGGGGTAGCGGGAGGACTTGAGACCCAGTACTTC. The encoded protein is CASSQDGVAGGLETQYF.